This TCR beta chain was identified during a study of T cell repertoires in ileal Crohn's disease. Germline assignment: CDR1 LGHNA and CDR2 YSLEER. The CDR3 is 15 amino acids. V was shortened by 0 bases and J by 2 bases, with 11 bases between the two germline ends. This clone came up once. What it binds is unknown. General study results and limits: All patients with clonality above 26.8% had endoscopic recurrence. Mucosal expansions were suggested to be mainly CD8 T cells.

The assay was immunoSEQ multiplex PCR, and TCRdb's table has in-frame clones only and misses some. The repertoire has more than 4,500 clones, about 81% of them found once; the top ten carry roughly 6.1%. The sample taken for sequencing was ileal tissue. The receptor comes from an adult with Crohn's disease. The chain links TRBV4-3 to TRBJ2-7; D possibly corresponds to TRBD2 (7 bases). CDR3 sequence reads: CASSQDTGTTYEQYF. CDR3 coding DNA: TGCGCCAGCAGCCAAGACACAGGGACTACCTACGAGCAGTACTTC.